The T cell receptor beta chain under discussion was sequenced for a study of cytotoxic CD8 clonotypes in ibrutinib-treated CLL listed by TCRdb under 2021. Looking at the study overall: The cohort was composed of some ten relapsed/refractory and approximately 16 treatment-naive patients; IGHV unmutated status was identified in some 17 patients. All remission and progressive disease samples were collected while patients were still receiving ibrutinib. Longitudinal samples were obtainable from about 30% of the roughly 90 participants in the trial. On average, each sample had 255,043 productive templates and more than 75,000 productive rearrangements. Response samples were obtained after a median of approximately twelve months of treatment, with a range of roughly 6 to 36 months. Cryopreserved peripheral blood mononuclear cells were collected at three points: before therapy, at response, and at either sustained remission or disease progression. Partial responses were observed in approximately 24 patients and complete responses in 2; after a median follow-up of 68 months, remission was maintained in 15 or so patients and progression was observed in some 12. General findings and caveats noted by the study authors: An increase in clonality was observed at ibrutinib response, with clonality remaining stable during sustained remission and falling back toward baseline at progression. Public clonotypes were rare and either contracted or stayed stable during treatment, and the rise in clonality at ibrutinib response reflected the expansion of private clonotypes. Baseline clonality exceeded that of age-matched healthy donors and correlated strongly with circulating CD8+ T-cell counts. Sampling times were not matched between sustained-remission and progressing patients, and lymph node repertoires were not studied.

The sample's time point, from its label and the paper: eleven to twelve months on ibrutinib. For TCR beta library preparation, approximately 1.8 micrograms of genomic DNA was extracted from cryopreserved PBMCs. High-throughput TCR beta sequencing was performed on longitudinal blood samples from CLL patients receiving ibrutinib monotherapy. The patients were enrolled in a single-center, open-label phase 2 trial of ibrutinib monotherapy. On a MiSeq, deep resolution sequencing aimed for a depth between 1 in 1 million and 1 in 200,000 T cells, with each clonotype covered approximately 9.8x on average. The immunoSEQ hsTCRB Kit was used to generate TCR beta libraries. As for how the authors treated the data: The data were analyzed with ImmunoSEQ Analyzer and ImmunoSEQ Data Assistant, and V, D and J gene assignments followed IMGT definitions. Clonality, which ranges from 0 to 1, was calculated by subtracting the normalized Shannon entropy of productive rearrangement frequencies from one. Only overrepresented clonotypes making up at least 0.05% of the repertoire of each patient were included in the public clonotype analysis. Repertoires from approximately 12 age-matched healthy donors in immuneACCESS were used as clonality controls. Drawn from immuneACCESS, this table holds only the in-frame rearrangements with V and J called that TCRdb kept. Clones are partly lost; checked studies trace under half to an unresolved V gene and leave the rest unexplained. The DNA gave D and trimming, while V, J and clone size come from that table. The sample data list tens of thousands of clones, and approximately 71% of these were observed just once. Roughly 5.7% of the sample comes from the top ten.

To note about this clone: The specificity of this receptor is unknown. Within one base of it there is no much larger clone, and no base qualities were kept.

This sample comprised PBMCs, obtained after 12 months of ibrutinib treatment. The clonotype comes from a human donor with chronic lymphocytic leukemia.

The DNA sequence reads TGTGCCAGCAGCCCGGGGGCGGGAGAGACCCAGTACTTC. This codes for CASSPGAGETQYF. The chain joins TRBV5-4 to TRBJ2-5; the D segment may tentatively be TRBD1 or TRBD2, each giving 6 matched bases. Trimming costs V 4 bases and J 4 bases, and their ends lie 11 bases apart. The CDR1 and CDR2 encoded by the germline V gene (reference sequence) are SGHNT and YYREEE. The CDR3 runs 13 amino acids, cysteine and phenylalanine included. Of all the DNA, just the CDR3 is kept, 39 bases in frame from base 1.